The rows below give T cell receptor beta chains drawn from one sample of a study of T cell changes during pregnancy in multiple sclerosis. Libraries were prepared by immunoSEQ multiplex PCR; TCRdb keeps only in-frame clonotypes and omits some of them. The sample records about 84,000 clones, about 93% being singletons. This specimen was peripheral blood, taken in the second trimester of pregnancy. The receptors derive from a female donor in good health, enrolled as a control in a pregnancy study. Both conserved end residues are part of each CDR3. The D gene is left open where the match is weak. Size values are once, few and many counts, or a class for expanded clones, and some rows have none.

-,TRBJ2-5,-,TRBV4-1,TGCGCCAGCAGCCAACCCCTGATTAAAGCCCAAGAGACCCAGTACTTC,CASSQPLIKAQETQYF
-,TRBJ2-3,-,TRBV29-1,TGCAGCGTTGCAGTCACAGATACGCAGTATTTT,CSVAVTDTQYF
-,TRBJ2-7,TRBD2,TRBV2,TGTGCCAGCAGTGATGTGACTAGCGGAACCTACGAGCAGTACTTC,CASSDVTSGTYEQYF
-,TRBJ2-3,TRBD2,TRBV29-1,TGCACCAAAATGGGGCGGGAGAGGGATACGCAGTATTTT,CTKMGRERDTQYF
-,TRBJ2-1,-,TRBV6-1,TGTGCCAGCAGTGTCTTTTACAATGAGCAGTTCTTC,CASSVFYNEQFF
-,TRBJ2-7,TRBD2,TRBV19,TGTGCCAGTAGTAGTGCTAGCGGCTCCTACGAGCAGTACTTC,CASSSASGSYEQYF
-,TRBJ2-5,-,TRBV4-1,TGCGCCAGCAGCCAAGAGGGAGCAGTGGGCCAAGAGACCCAGTACTTC,CASSQEGAVGQETQYF
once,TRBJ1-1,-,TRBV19,TGTGCCAGTAGTATAGGCCCGAACCGGGTGAACACTGAAGCTTTCTTT,CASSIGPNRVNTEAFF
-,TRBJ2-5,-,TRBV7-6,TGTGCCAGCAGCAATTGGGCGGGGGCGGAAGAGACCCAGTACTTC,CASSNWAGAEETQYF
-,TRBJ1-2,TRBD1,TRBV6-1,TGTGCCAGCAGTGAAGCGGCGTGGACAGGGGCCTCCGCCTATGGCTACACCTTC,CASSEAAWTGASAYGYTF
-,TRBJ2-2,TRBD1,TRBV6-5,TGTGCCACACAGGGCAGGGGGCTAAGCGGGGAGCTGTTTTTT,CATQGRGLSGELFF
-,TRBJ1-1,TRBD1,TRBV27,TGTGCCAGCAGTTGGACAGGGCCCACTGAAGCTTTCTTT,CASSWTGPTEAFF
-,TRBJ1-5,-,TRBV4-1,TGCGCCAGCAGCCCGTTTGTCGACAGAAACAATCAGCCCCAGCATTTT,CASSPFVDRNNQPQHF
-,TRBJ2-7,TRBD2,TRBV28,TGTGCCAGCTTGGGACTAGCGGGAGCCCAATCAGAGTACGAGCAGTACTTC,CASLGLAGAQSEYEQYF
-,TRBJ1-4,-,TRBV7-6,TGTGCCAGCAGCCGAGGACACCAGAATAATGAAAAACTGTTTTTT,CASSRGHQNNEKLFF
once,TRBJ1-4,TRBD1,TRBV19,TGTGCCAGTAGTCCGGACAGGGAGGGGGTGACTAATGAAAAACTGTTTTTT,CASSPDREGVTNEKLFF
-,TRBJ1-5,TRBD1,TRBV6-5,TGTGCCAGCGCCGACAGGGCGCTCCATCAGCCCCAGCATTTT,CASADRALHQPQHF
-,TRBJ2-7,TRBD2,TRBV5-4,TGTGCCAGCAGCTCCGGGACTAGTTCCTACGAGCAGTACTTC,CASSSGTSSYEQYF
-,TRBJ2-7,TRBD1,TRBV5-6,TGTGCCAGCAGCCTATACGCACAGGGGGCGTATAACGAGCAGTACTTC,CASSLYAQGAYNEQYF
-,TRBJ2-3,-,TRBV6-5,TGTGCCAGCAGCTGGGACTCCGCGAGTCCAGATACGCAGTATTTT,CASSWDSASPDTQYF
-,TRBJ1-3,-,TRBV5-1,TGCGCCAGCAGCTTGGTGGGAGGCGGTAACACCATATATTTT,CASSLVGGGNTIYF
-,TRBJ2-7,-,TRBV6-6,TGTGCCAGCAGTGACCAGGGACTTTCCAACGAGCAGTACTTC,CASSDQGLSNEQYF
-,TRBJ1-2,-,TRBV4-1,TGCGCCAGCAGCCAAATTGGCAGGGAAAGTGGCTATGGCTACACCTTC,CASSQIGRESGYGYTF
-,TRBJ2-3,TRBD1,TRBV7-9,TGTGCCAGCAGCTTAAAGCGACAGGGGGACCCAGATACGCAGTATTTT,CASSLKRQGDPDTQYF
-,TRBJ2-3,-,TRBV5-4,TGTGCCAGCAGCCCGGGAGAGGGGAGGACAGATACGCAGTATTTT,CASSPGEGRTDTQYF
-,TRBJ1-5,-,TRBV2,TGTGCCAGCACCTGGGGCGGTGAGAATCAGCCCCAGCATTTT,CASTWGGENQPQHF
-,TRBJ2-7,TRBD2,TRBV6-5,TGTGCCAGCACCCTAGGAGCGGGAGGGGCCTACGAGCAGTACTTC,CASTLGAGGAYEQYF
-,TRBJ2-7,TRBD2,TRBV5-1,TGCGCCAGCAGCTTGGGACTAGCGGGAGGTCACGAGCAGTACTTC,CASSLGLAGGHEQYF
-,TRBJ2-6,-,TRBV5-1,TGCGCCAGCAGCTTGGTAGCAGGGGCATACTCTGGGGCCAACGTCCTGACTTTC,CASSLVAGAYSGANVLTF
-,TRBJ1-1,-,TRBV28,TGTGCCAGCAGTCTTTTGAACACTGAAGCTTTCTTT,CASSLLNTEAFF
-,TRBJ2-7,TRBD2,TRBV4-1,TGCGCCAGCAGCCAACAAGCGGGAGAAACCTACGAGCAGTACTTC,CASSQQAGETYEQYF
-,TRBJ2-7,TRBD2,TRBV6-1,TGTGCCAGCAGTGAATTGGGGGGGAAAACCTACGAGCAGTACTTC,CASSELGGKTYEQYF
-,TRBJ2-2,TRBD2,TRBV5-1,TGCGCCAGCAGCCCGCTATGGACTAGCGGGAGTGTCACCGGGGAGCTGTTTTTT,CASSPLWTSGSVTGELFF
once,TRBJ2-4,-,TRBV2,TGTGCCAGCAGTGAACGCAGACAGGTTAAAAACATTCAGTACTTC,CASSERRQVKNIQYF
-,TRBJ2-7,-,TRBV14,TGTGCCAGCAGCCAAGAGGGCCGACCCTACGAGCAGTACTTC,CASSQEGRPYEQYF
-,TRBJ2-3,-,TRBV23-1,TGCGCCAGCAGTCAGCCGGGACATGCTATTCCCCGGCGGGATACGCAGTATTTT,CASSQPGHAIPRRDTQYF
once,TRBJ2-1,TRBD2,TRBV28,TGTGCCAGCAGTGTCCGACAGGGGTCGTCTAGCGGGAGCTCCTACAATGAGCAGTTCTTC,CASSVRQGSSSGSSYNEQFF
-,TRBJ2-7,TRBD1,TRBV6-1,TGTGCCAGCAGTGAAGCTCGGCAGGGGGATTCCTACGAGCAGTACTTC,CASSEARQGDSYEQYF
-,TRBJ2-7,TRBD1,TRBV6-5,TGTGCCAGCAGTTACTCTGGGGGACAGTCCTACGAGCAGTACTTC,CASSYSGGQSYEQYF
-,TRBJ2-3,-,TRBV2,TGTGCCAGCATAGGGAGAGCGACCACAGATACGCAGTATTTT,CASIGRATTDTQYF
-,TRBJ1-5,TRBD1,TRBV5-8,TGTGCCAGCAGCTTGTCCCGCCAGGGGGAGAAGCATTTT,CASSLSRQGEKHF
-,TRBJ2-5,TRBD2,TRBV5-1,TGCGCCAGCAGCCCGGGAGGGCCGCGAGAGACCCAGTACTTC,CASSPGGPRETQYF
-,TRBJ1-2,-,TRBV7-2,TGTGCCAGCAGCAGACACCAGCGGGGGCTATGGTATGGCTACACCTTC,CASSRHQRGLWYGYTF
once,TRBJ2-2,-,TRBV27,TGTGCCAGCGGACACGGGGAGCTGTTTTTT,CASGHGELFF
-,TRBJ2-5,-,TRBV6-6,TGTGCCAGCACCTACCGGGCCTTCGGGGGAGAGACCCAGTACTTC,CASTYRAFGGETQYF
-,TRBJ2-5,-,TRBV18,TGTGCCAGCTCGGGCGATAGGCAGAGAGGGGAGACCCAGTACTTC,CASSGDRQRGETQYF
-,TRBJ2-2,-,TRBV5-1,TGCGCCAGCAGCTTGGAATATCGCAGTCGCACCGGGGAGCTGTTTTTT,CASSLEYRSRTGELFF